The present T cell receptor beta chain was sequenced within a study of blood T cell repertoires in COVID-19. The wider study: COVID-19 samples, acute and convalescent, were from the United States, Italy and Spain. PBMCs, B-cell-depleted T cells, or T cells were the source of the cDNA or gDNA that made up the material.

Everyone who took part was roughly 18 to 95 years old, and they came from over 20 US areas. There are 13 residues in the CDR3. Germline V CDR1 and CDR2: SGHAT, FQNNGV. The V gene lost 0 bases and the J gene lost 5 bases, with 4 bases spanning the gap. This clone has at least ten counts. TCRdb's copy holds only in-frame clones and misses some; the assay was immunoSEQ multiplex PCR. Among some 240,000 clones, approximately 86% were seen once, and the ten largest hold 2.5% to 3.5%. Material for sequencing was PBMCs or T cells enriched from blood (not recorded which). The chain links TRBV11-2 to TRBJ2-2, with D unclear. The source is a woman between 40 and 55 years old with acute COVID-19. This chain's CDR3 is CASSLDLTGELFF. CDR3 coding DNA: TGTGCCAGCAGCTTAGATTTAACCGGGGAGCTGTTTTTT. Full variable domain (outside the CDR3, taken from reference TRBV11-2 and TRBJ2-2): EAGVAQSPRYKIIEKRQSVAFWCNPISGHATLYWYQQILGQGPKLLIQFQNNGVVDDSQLPKDRFSAERLKGVDSTLKIQPAKLEDSAVYLCASSLDLTGELFFGEGSRLTVL.